A selection of T cell receptor beta chains follows, all from one sample in a study of blood T cell repertoires in COVID-19. Libraries were prepared by immunoSEQ multiplex PCR; TCRdb keeps only in-frame clonotypes and omits some of them. The sample holds 130,000 to 150,000 clones, about 88% seen once. The sample was peripheral blood. The receptors were sampled from a human donor with acute or convalescent COVID-19. The donor label of this sample is uncertain. Both conserved end residues are part of each CDR3. Fields, in order: J gene, V gene, clone size, D gene, CDR3 DNA, CDR3 protein. D genes are given only for firm matches. Clone size is shown for a subset of rows, as once, few, many or a class of expanded clone.

TRBJ1-4	TRBV18	NA	TRBD1	TGTGCCAGCTCACCTCCCGGGACAGCTAATGAAAAACTGTTTTTT	CASSPPGTANEKLFF
TRBJ1-1	TRBV27	NA	NA	TGTGCCAGCAGTATCACAGGGTACACTGAAGCTTTCTTT	CASSITGYTEAFF
TRBJ2-7	TRBV10-1	NA	NA	TGCGCCAGCAGTGACCCGACAGAGAGCTCCTACGAGCAGTACTTC	CASSDPTESSYEQYF
TRBJ1-1	TRBV5-6	NA	TRBD1	TGTGCCAGCAGCTTGCTAGCAGGGGGCACTGAAGCTTTCTTT	CASSLLAGGTEAFF
TRBJ1-3	TRBV7-9	NA	NA	TGTGCCAGCAGCTCAAACGACATCTCTGGAAACACCATATATTTT	CASSSNDISGNTIYF
TRBJ2-5	TRBV19	NA	NA	TGTGCCAGTAGTATAGGAGGAACCCCCCAGGAGACCCAGTACTTC	CASSIGGTPQETQYF
TRBJ1-4	TRBV6-6	NA	NA	TGTGCCAGCACCTCCCCCTCGGACGGGGAGGAAAAACTGTTTTTT	CASTSPSDGEEKLFF
TRBJ1-6	TRBV18	NA	TRBD1	TGTGCCAGCTCAGCAATGGACAGGGGCTCCTATAATTCACCCCTCCACTTT	CASSAMDRGSYNSPLHF
TRBJ2-1	TRBV9	NA	TRBD1	TGTGCCAGCAGCGTAGGGACAGGGATGAATGAGCAGTTCTTC	CASSVGTGMNEQFF
TRBJ1-2	TRBV2	few	NA	TGTGCCAGCAGCCGGGAGATCTATGGCTACACCTTC	CASSREIYGYTF
TRBJ1-1	TRBV5-6	NA	NA	TGTGCCAGCAGCTTGGGGTGGGGGGACACTGAAGCTTTCTTT	CASSLGWGDTEAFF
TRBJ1-4	TRBV6-5	NA	NA	TGTGCCAGCAGGGAGGGAGGGGAAAAACTGTTTTTT	CASREGGEKLFF
TRBJ2-7	TRBV5-1	NA	TRBD2	TGCGCCAGCAGCTTGAGTCCCCGGGGGGGCCCGAACGAGCAGTACTTC	CASSLSPRGGPNEQYF
TRBJ1-3	TRBV10-3	NA	TRBD1	TGTGCCATCAGCGAACAGGGGAACCCTGGAAACACCATATATTTT	CAISEQGNPGNTIYF
TRBJ1-2	TRBV27	once	NA	TGTGCCAGCAGTCGGGGTATGGGGTTTGGATATGGCTACACCTTC	CASSRGMGFGYGYTF
TRBJ1-2	TRBV27	few	NA	TGTGCCAGCAGTCCCGGTCGTTGGGGGCGCGATCGCTACACCTTC	CASSPGRWGRDRYTF
TRBJ1-5	TRBV7-6	once	NA	TGTGCCAGCAGCTTAGGGGGGGGGCAGCCCCAGCATTTT	CASSLGGGQPQHF
TRBJ1-2	TRBV9	NA	TRBD1	TGTGCCAGCAGCGTTGGGACAGACCCTAACTATGGCTACACCTTC	CASSVGTDPNYGYTF
TRBJ1-1	TRBV14	few	NA	TGTGCCAGCAGCCCCTCAGTGAACACTGAAGCTTTCTTT	CASSPSVNTEAFF
TRBJ2-1	TRBV7-2	NA	NA	TGTGCCAGCAGCCGGCGGGGGCCGGAGTTTAATGAGCAGTTCTTC	CASSRRGPEFNEQFF
TRBJ2-1	TRBV2	NA	NA	TGTGCCAGCAGAACAGGGAGCTCCTACAATGAGCAGTTCTTC	CASRTGSSYNEQFF
TRBJ1-1	TRBV4-2	NA	NA	TGTGCCAGCAGCCAAGATGGGTCAGGGGCGGTATGGGGTGAAGCTTTCTTT	CASSQDGSGAVWGEAFF
TRBJ1-5	TRBV28	few	TRBD1	TGTGCCAGCAGACCCGGGACAGGGCATCAGCCCCAGCATTTT	CASRPGTGHQPQHF
TRBJ1-6	TRBV5-6	NA	NA	TGTGCCCCTCGCCGGGAGTATAATTCACCCCTCCACTTT	CAPRREYNSPLHF
TRBJ1-1	TRBV12-3/TRBV12-4	NA	NA	TGTGCCAGCAGTATACAGGGTTTAACTGAAGCTTTCTTT	CASSIQGLTEAFF
TRBJ2-5	TRBV19	NA	NA	TGTGCCAGTAGTAGTAGCGTGACGCAAGAGACCCAGTACTTC	CASSSSVTQETQYF
TRBJ2-5	TRBV20-1	NA	NA	TGCAGTGCTAGTTCCCCTGGAGGACAGTCGTACCAAGAGACCCAGTACTTC	CSASSPGGQSYQETQYF
TRBJ2-5	TRBV7-3	NA	TRBD2	TGTGCCAGCAGCTTAACCCCCCCCTCTAGCGGGGGGGCCAGAGAGACCCAGTACTTC	CASSLTPPSSGGARETQYF
TRBJ1-2	TRBV5-6	NA	NA	TGTGCCAGCAGCCCGGGAACGGATGGCTACACCTTC	CASSPGTDGYTF
TRBJ1-1	TRBV6-5	NA	NA	TGTGCCAGCAGTTACTCGACGGTAGGAGTGAACACTGAAGCTTTCTTT	CASSYSTVGVNTEAFF
TRBJ2-3	TRBV4-3	NA	TRBD2	TGCGCCAGCAGCCATAGTAGCGGGGGGGCAGGAGATACGCAGTATTTT	CASSHSSGGAGDTQYF
TRBJ1-6	TRBV6-6	NA	NA	TGTGCCAGCAGTTACACAGAATTACAGTCACCCCTCCACTTT	CASSYTELQSPLHF
TRBJ1-1	TRBV5-5	NA	TRBD1	TGTGCCAGCAGCTCGCCACAGGGGAGAAGGACTGAAGCTTTCTTT	CASSSPQGRRTEAFF
TRBJ2-5	TRBV20-1	NA	TRBD2	TGCAGTGCTAGTGCTAGCGGGGGAACTGCGAAAGGGGAGACCCAGTACTTC	CSASASGGTAKGETQYF
TRBJ2-3	TRBV18	NA	NA	TGTGCCAGCTCACCCGACATTGGGAGCAGAACAGATACGCAGTATTTT	CASSPDIGSRTDTQYF
TRBJ1-2	TRBV18	NA	NA	TGTGCCAGCTCACCGACCAGGGGCCCTAAACCCTTTACAGCTAACTATGGCTACACCTTC	CASSPTRGPKPFTANYGYTF
TRBJ1-5	TRBV6-2/TRBV6-3	NA	TRBD1	TGTGCCAGCAGTTTTGGTGACAGGGTACCATTAAGCAATCAGCCCCAGCATTTT	CASSFGDRVPLSNQPQHF
TRBJ2-7	TRBV15	once	TRBD1	TGTGCCACCAGCATCCCGGACAGGGGCGGCTCCTACGAGCAGTACTTC	CATSIPDRGGSYEQYF
TRBJ2-1	TRBV7-8	NA	NA	TGTGCCAGCAGCCCAGGACGACAGGGAGGCTACAATGAGCAGTTCTTC	CASSPGRQGGYNEQFF